These 18 T cell receptor beta chains were sequenced from one sample in a study of cytomegalovirus exposure and HLA in healthy donors (TCRdb year 2017). Library construction relied on the immunoSEQ multiplex PCR assay. For the multiplex PCR, a mixture combining 60 forward primers for TCR Vbeta segments and 13 reverse primers for TCR Jbeta segments was used. Imported from immuneACCESS, the table was reduced by TCRdb to in-frame sequences with V and J called. These copies leave out some clones; in studies compared against another copy, an unresolved V gene accounts for under half, and the cause of the remainder is not known. The table kept for this sample lists tens of thousands of clones. Of the sample, approximately 1.5% is held by the ten largest clones. The sample consisted of PBMCs. The receptor set was obtained from a woman in her fifties or sixties in good health and CMV-seronegative.

The gene calls are TRBV11-3 and TRBJ2-1; the D is unclear. The CDR3 consists of 17 residues. Trimming pared 0 bases from V and 0 bases from J, leaving 12 bases between. Per germline, CDR1 SGHNT and CDR2 YENEEA. This chain's CDR3 is CASSLERRYRSYNEQFF. CDR3 bases: TGTGCCAGCAGCTTAGAAAGGCGGTATCGCTCCTACAATGAGCAGTTCTTC. Full variable domain (rest looked up from reference TRBV11-3 and TRBJ2-1): EAGVVQSPRYKIIEKKQPVAFWCNPISGHNTLYWYLQNLGQGPELLIRYENEEAVDDSQLPKDRFSAERLKGVDSTLKIQPAELGDSAVYLCASSLERRYRSYNEQFFGPGTRLTVL.

The rearrangement uses TRBV7-9 and TRBJ2-7, with TRBD2 as a possible D gene (6 bases). The ends were cut back, 4 bases at V and 2 bases at J, with 15 bases in the middle. Germline V CDR1 and CDR2: SEHNR, FQNEAQ (reference sequence). The CDR3 covers 15 residues. CDR3 DNA: TGTGCCAGCAGCTCTGGCGGGGTTCAACCCTACGAGCAGTACTTC. The encoded protein is CASSSGGVQPYEQYF.

The chain has TRBV28 and TRBJ2-1; 15 bases fit TRBD2. Trimming took 4 bases from V and 9 from J; bases not matched to a gene: 7. This CDR3 comprises 16 residues. The germline V gene has CDR1 MDHEN and CDR2 SYDVKM. The CDR3 DNA follows: TGTGCCAGCAGTTCCCCGGGACTAGCGGGAGGAGGTGAGCAGTTCTTC. Encoded protein: CASSSPGLAGGGEQFF.

The chain has TRBV15 and TRBJ2-7; TRBD1 might be the D (5 bases). V was trimmed by 1 base and J by 5 bases, leaving 6 bases between them. The CDR3 is 12 residues long. The germline V gene encodes CDR1 LNHNV and CDR2 YYDKDF (reference sequence). The CDR3 nucleotides are TGTGCCACCAGCAGAGTAGGGGACGAGCAGTACTTC. Its translation: CATSRVGDEQYF. The variable domain in full, completed from reference TRBV15 and TRBJ2-7, reads DAMVIQNPRYQVTQFGKPVTLSCSQTLNHNVMYWYQQKSSQAPKLLFHYYDKDFNNEADTPDNFQSRRPNTSFCFLDIRSPGLGDTAMYLCATSRVGDEQYFGPGTRLTVT.

The chain links TRBV5-4 to TRBJ2-5; TRBD2 might be the D (6 bases). The V and J ends lost 5 bases and 1 base respectively, with 18 bases between them. There are 16 residues in the CDR3. Germline V lookup: CDR1 SGHNT, CDR2 YYREEE (reference sequence). The CDR3 loop reads CASRPGTPVLQETQYF. The CDR3 nucleotides are TGTGCCAGCAGACCCGGGACTCCAGTCCTCCAAGAGACCCAGTACTTC.

The J gene is TRBJ2-5, the V gene TRBV7-3; D not certain. CDR1 and CDR2 from the germline V gene are SGHTA and FQGTGA. Trimming cost V 2 bases and J 8 bases, with 12 bases left between them. The CDR3 has 13 residues. CDR3 region: CASSLGDTGTQYF. The CDR3 DNA follows: TGTGCCAGCAGCTTAGGCGACACCGGCACCCAGTACTTC.

The chain has TRBV6-4 and TRBJ2-7; possible D gene TRBD2, 5 bases. The CDR3 loop spans 14 amino acids. Germline V gene sequence: CDR1 MRHNA, CDR2 SNTAGT. The ends were cut back, 2 bases at V and 1 base at J, with 9 bases in the middle. The CDR3 DNA follows: TGTGCCAGCAGTGACCAGGAGGATTCCTACGAGCAGTACTTC. Protein sequence: CASSDQEDSYEQYF.

V gene TRBV19 combines with J gene TRBJ2-2; the match to TRBD2 covers 7 bases. With 3 bases clipped from V and 4 bases from J, the junction kept 5 bases outside the gene matches. The CDR3 loop spans 15 amino acids. Germline CDR1 and CDR2: LNHDA and SQIVND (reference sequence). DNA of the CDR3: TGTGCCAGTAGTATGGTGGGGGGGGTCACCGGGGAGCTGTTTTTT. Amino acid sequence: CASSMVGGVTGELFF.

This sequence joins TRBV21-1 and TRBJ1-5; the table's D call, TRBD1, was not checked against the DNA. TRBV21-1 is assigned pseudogene status. The CDR3 loop spans 16 amino acids. The chain's CDR3 is CASSKWGQGGHQPQHF. Written as DNA, the CDR3 is TGTGCCAGCAGCAAGTGGGGACAGGGCGGACATCAGCCCCAGCATTTT.

Of note for this clone: The identical CDR3 is also encoded by other nucleotide sequences in the sample. The V and J genes are TRBV2 and TRBJ1-2; possibly TRBD1 for D (5 bases). In germline, CDR1 is SNHLY, CDR2 FYNNEI. This CDR3 is 17 amino acids long. The V end was cut by 3 bases, the J end by 4 bases, with 21 bases between. CDR3 DNA sequence: TGTGCCAGCAGTGAGACCCCGAAAGGGCTGGGGGGCTATGGCTACACCTTC. Protein sequence: CASSETPKGLGGYGYTF.

The rearrangement uses TRBV7-2 and TRBJ2-1, with 11 bases aligning to TRBD2. The V segment lost 7 bases and the J segment 2 bases; nucleotides outside the gene matches: 4. Germline V gene lookup returns CDR1 SGHTA and CDR2 FQGNSA. This CDR3 is built from 15 residues. The CDR3 DNA sequence: TGTGCCAGCACCCTGGGACTAGCGGCCTACAATGAGCAGTTCTTC. It yields the protein CASTLGLAAYNEQFF.

The chain combines TRBV7-5 with TRBJ2-1; the table's D call TRBD2 went unverified against the DNA. TRBV7-5 is a pseudogene locus. The CDR3 runs to 17 residues. CDR3 protein: CARSPTLADHHYNEQFF. The CDR3 nucleotides read TGTGCCAGAAGCCCTACTCTAGCGGACCATCACTACAATGAGCAGTTCTTC.

The V call is TRBV10-3, the J call TRBJ2-5; D call uncertain. This CDR3 is built from 12 residues. Germline V CDR1 and CDR2: ENHRY, SYGVKD. Trimming left V 10 bases short and J 2 bases short, with 11 bases between. In nucleotides, the CDR3 is TGTGCCACCGAAGACTCGCAAGAGACCCAGTACTTC. Its translation is CATEDSQETQYF.

J is TRBJ2-5 and V is TRBV5-4, with D possibly matching TRBD2 (6 bases). This CDR3 is built from 13 residues. Trimming cost V 4 bases and J 3 bases, with 10 bases left between them. The germline V gene has CDR1 SGHNT and CDR2 YYREEE (reference sequence). The CDR3 nucleotides are TGTGCCAGCAGCCTGGGGGGAGAAGAGACCCAGTACTTC. Translated, it gives CASSLGGEETQYF.

The CDR3 DNA is TGTGCCAGCAGCTTTTTCTTTCGGGAGGCGGAACGTTGCTCCTACAATGAGCAGTTCTTC. Translated: CASSFFFREAERCSYNEQFF. This sequence joins TRBV11-3 and TRBJ2-1; 7 bases agree with TRBD2. V shed 3 bases, J shed 0 bases, and the junction held 17 bases outside the gene matches. CDR1 is SGHNT, CDR2 YENEEA, per germline. The CDR3 totals 20 residues.

The chain couples TRBV28 to TRBJ1-5, with a possible D match to TRBD1 (6 bases). There are 14 residues in the CDR3. With 3 bases removed from V and 6 bases from J, the gap between germline ends came to 12 bases. Germline V gene sequence: CDR1 MDHEN, CDR2 SYDVKM. The CDR3 is CASSLGPGVQPQHF. The CDR3 DNA follows: TGTGCCAGCAGTTTGGGACCAGGGGTTCAGCCCCAGCATTTT. Variable domain in full (rest from reference TRBV28 and TRBJ1-5): DVKVTQSSRYLVKRTGEKVFLECVQDMDHENMFWYRQDPGLGLRLIYFSYDVKMKEKGDIPEGYSVSREKKERFSLILESASTNQTSMYLCASSLGPGVQPQHFGDGTRLSIL.

V and J are TRBV6-5 and TRBJ2-7, with 9 bases matching TRBD2. The CDR3 length is 14 residues. The V gene end was trimmed by 3 bases and the J gene end by 3 bases; junction bases not matched to a gene: 3. From germline, CDR1 is MNHEY and CDR2 SVGAGI. CDR3 sequence (DNA): TGTGCCAGCAGTTATGCTAGCGGGGACTACGAGCAGTACTTC. Translating gives CASSYASGDYEQYF.

J is TRBJ2-7 and V is TRBV7-8, with D possibly being TRBD2 (6 bases). Germline CDR1 and CDR2: SGHVS and FQNEAQ. The CDR3 sequence is 16 residues long. V was shortened by 2 bases and J by 0 bases, with 14 bases between the two germline ends. The CDR3: CASSLNAGLLSYEQYF. The DNA of the CDR3 is TGTGCCAGCAGCTTAAATGCGGGACTCCTCTCCTACGAGCAGTACTTC.